This is a list of T cell receptor beta chains from one sample in a study of cytomegalovirus exposure and HLA in healthy donors. Produced via immunoSEQ multiplex PCR; TCRdb's table is partial and in-frame only. Among over 75,000 clones, roughly four fifths were seen once, and the ten largest hold around 3.2%. Sequencing was carried out using PBMCs. These receptors were obtained from a man between 25 and 39 years old in good health and CMV-seropositive. Both conserved end residues are part of each CDR3. The D gene is left open where the match is weak. Size values are once, few and many counts, or a class for expanded clones, and some rows have none.

size: -
V: TRBV6-1
D: -
J: TRBJ2-5
DNA: TGTGCCAGCAGTGTTTTCGCGCGTCAAGAGACCCAGTACTTC
CDR3: CASSVFARQETQYF

size: few
V: TRBV6-5
D: -
J: TRBJ1-5
DNA: TGTGCCAGCAGCCAGACAGGTTCTAGGGGCCAGCCCCAGCATTTT
CDR3: CASSQTGSRGQPQHF

size: few
V: TRBV5-6
D: -
J: TRBJ1-4
DNA: TGTGCCAGCAGCTCACTTGCAACTAATGAAAAACTGTTTTTT
CDR3: CASSSLATNEKLFF

size: few
V: TRBV11-2
D: TRBD2
J: TRBJ2-7
DNA: TGTGCCAGCAACCCGACTAGCGGGAGGACTTACGAGCAGTACTTC
CDR3: CASNPTSGRTYEQYF

size: -
V: TRBV7-2
D: TRBD2
J: TRBJ2-5
DNA: TGTGCCAGCAGGGATAGGGGACGCGGGAGGGATGGGAACCAAGAGACCCAGTACTTC
CDR3: CASRDRGRGRDGNQETQYF

size: few
V: TRBV5-4
D: -
J: TRBJ1-1
DNA: TGTGCCAGCAGCCCCCCGGGTATACTGAACACTGAAGCTTTCTTT
CDR3: CASSPPGILNTEAFF

size: -
V: TRBV5-1
D: TRBD1
J: TRBJ1-1
DNA: TGCGCCAGCAGCTCGGGACAGGGATGGACTGAAGCTTTCTTT
CDR3: CASSSGQGWTEAFF

size: -
V: TRBV15
D: TRBD1
J: TRBJ2-3
DNA: TGTGCCACCAGCAGAGGGGGACAGGGGCCTACGCAGTATTTT
CDR3: CATSRGGQGPTQYF

size: few
V: TRBV5-1
D: TRBD1
J: TRBJ1-1
DNA: TGCGCCAGCAGCTTCAGGGGGCGGGGGACTGAAGCTTTCTTT
CDR3: CASSFRGRGTEAFF

size: -
V: TRBV29-1
D: -
J: TRBJ2-7
DNA: TGCAGCGTTGGAAAAACAGGCGACGAGCAGTACTTC
CDR3: CSVGKTGDEQYF

size: -
V: TRBV27
D: TRBD2
J: TRBJ2-1
DNA: TGTGCCAGCAGTTCCCCCGGGACTAGCGGGCCCCTCAATGAGCAGTTCTTC
CDR3: CASSSPGTSGPLNEQFF

size: -
V: TRBV30
D: TRBD1
J: TRBJ1-6
DNA: TGTGCCTGGAGTCAAGACAGGGGGAGCTCCTATAATTCACCCCTCCACTTT
CDR3: CAWSQDRGSSYNSPLHF

size: few
V: TRBV27
D: -
J: TRBJ1-4
DNA: TGTGCCAGCAGTTTAGGGCCTTGGGAAAAACTGTTTTTT
CDR3: CASSLGPWEKLFF

size: -
V: TRBV4-1
D: TRBD1
J: TRBJ2-3
DNA: TGCGCCAGCAGCCAGGGGGACAGGGAGACAGATACGCAGTATTTT
CDR3: CASSQGDRETDTQYF

size: once
V: TRBV19
D: -
J: TRBJ2-1
DNA: TGTGCCAGTAGTATAATAGGGGCATACAATGAGCAGTTCTTC
CDR3: CASSIIGAYNEQFF

size: -
V: TRBV9
D: -
J: TRBJ2-5
DNA: TGTGCCAGCAGCGTAGAGGGCGGGGCGGGAATCCAAGAGACCCAGTACTTC
CDR3: CASSVEGGAGIQETQYF

size: -
V: TRBV18
D: TRBD1
J: TRBJ2-7
DNA: TGTGCCAGCTCAACCCCGGGACAGGGGTTCCACGAGCAGTACTTC
CDR3: CASSTPGQGFHEQYF

size: few
V: TRBV2
D: TRBD1
J: TRBJ1-1
DNA: TGTGCCAGCAGTAGGACAGGGGTTCGCACTGAAGCTTTCTTT
CDR3: CASSRTGVRTEAFF

size: -
V: TRBV5-5
D: -
J: TRBJ2-2
DNA: TGTGCCAGCACCCTATCACTCTCCGGGGAGCTGTTTTTT
CDR3: CASTLSLSGELFF

size: -
V: TRBV5-1
D: TRBD2
J: TRBJ2-1
DNA: TGCGCCAGCAGCACACGACTAGCCCCCCGGCAGTTCTTC
CDR3: CASSTRLAPRQFF

size: -
V: TRBV29-1
D: TRBD1
J: TRBJ2-7
DNA: TGCAGCGTTGGAGGGACAGACTACTACGAGCAGTACTTC
CDR3: CSVGGTDYYEQYF

size: -
V: TRBV7-9
D: -
J: TRBJ2-1
DNA: TGTGCCAGCAGCCTGCAGAATGAGCAGTTCTTC
CDR3: CASSLQNEQFF

size: -
V: TRBV5-6
D: -
J: TRBJ2-5
DNA: TGTGCCAGCAGCTGGAGGGAGACCCAGTACTTC
CDR3: CASSWRETQYF

size: -
V: TRBV14
D: TRBD2
J: TRBJ2-3
DNA: TGTGCCAGCAGCCAAGAAATAGCGGGAGCTCCAGAAGGCACAGATACGCAGTATTTT
CDR3: CASSQEIAGAPEGTDTQYF

size: few
V: TRBV4-1
D: -
J: TRBJ2-6
DNA: TGCGCCAGCAGCCAACAGGGGGGGGCCAACGTCCTGACTTTC
CDR3: CASSQQGGANVLTF

size: few
V: TRBV29-1
D: TRBD2
J: TRBJ2-3
DNA: TGCAGCGTACCGACTAGCCCAGGAGATACGCAGTATTTT
CDR3: CSVPTSPGDTQYF

size: few
V: TRBV9
D: -
J: TRBJ2-3
DNA: TGTGCCAGCAGCGCCTTCGGGACTCCAGTTCCCCGCACAGATACGCAGTATTTT
CDR3: CASSAFGTPVPRTDTQYF

size: -
V: TRBV7-8
D: TRBD2
J: TRBJ2-1
DNA: TGTGCCAGCACTCAAGAGATAGCGGGAGCGATCTACAATGAGCAGTTCTTC
CDR3: CASTQEIAGAIYNEQFF

size: -
V: TRBV7-8
D: TRBD1
J: TRBJ1-4
DNA: TGTGCCAGCAGCGGGGGGACAGGGCTGTATCATGAAAAACTGTTTTTT
CDR3: CASSGGTGLYHEKLFF

size: -
V: TRBV27
D: TRBD1
J: TRBJ1-2
DNA: TGTGCCAGCAGTATCGGGACAGCTGACGCTTATGGCTACACCTTC
CDR3: CASSIGTADAYGYTF

size: -
V: TRBV4-3
D: -
J: TRBJ2-1
DNA: TGCGCCAGCAGCCAAGAAACGGGTACCTACAATGAGCAGTTCTTC
CDR3: CASSQETGTYNEQFF

size: -
V: TRBV10-3
D: TRBD2
J: TRBJ2-1
DNA: TGTGCCATCAGTCGGACTAGCGGGTCGCTCTACAATGAGCAGTTCTTC
CDR3: CAISRTSGSLYNEQFF

size: -
V: TRBV6-6
D: TRBD2
J: TRBJ2-3
DNA: TGTGCCAGCAGTTACTCGATTAGCGGGAACACAGATACGCAGTATTTT
CDR3: CASSYSISGNTDTQYF

size: -
V: TRBV27
D: TRBD2
J: TRBJ2-1
DNA: TGTGCCAGCAGTTTAGGGGACTACTACAATGAGCAGTTCTTC
CDR3: CASSLGDYYNEQFF

size: -
V: TRBV7-9
D: -
J: TRBJ1-1
DNA: TGTGCCAGCAGTCGACAGGTTATGAACACTGAAGCTTTCTTT
CDR3: CASSRQVMNTEAFF

size: -
V: TRBV21-1
D: -
J: TRBJ1-1
DNA: TGTGCCAGCAGCAAAGACCACAGGGAGAGCACTGAAGCTTTCTTT
CDR3: CASSKDHRESTEAFF

size: -
V: TRBV6-6
D: TRBD2
J: TRBJ2-5
DNA: TGTGCCAGCAGTTACGGGCTAGCGGGAGAACAAGAGACCCAGTACTTC
CDR3: CASSYGLAGEQETQYF

size: -
V: TRBV30
D: -
J: TRBJ2-2
DNA: TGTGCCTGGGGGAGAGACGTCGGGGAGCTGTTTTTT
CDR3: CAWGRDVGELFF

size: -
V: TRBV7-8
D: -
J: TRBJ2-7
DNA: TGTGCCAGCAGCTTTACAGGGACGTCCCAGGGAATGGACTCCTACGAGCAGTACTTC
CDR3: CASSFTGTSQGMDSYEQYF

size: -
V: TRBV7-9
D: TRBD1
J: TRBJ1-2
DNA: TGTGCCAGCAGCTCGATCGGACAGGGGGCCCCTGGCGACTATGGCTACACCTTC
CDR3: CASSSIGQGAPGDYGYTF

size: -
V: TRBV5-4
D: TRBD2
J: TRBJ2-3
DNA: TGTGCCAGCAGCTTGGGGCTAGCGGGGACAGATACGCAGTATTTT
CDR3: CASSLGLAGTDTQYF

size: -
V: TRBV30
D: -
J: TRBJ1-6
DNA: TGTGCCTGGTACCAAGCGCGGGACGGTCATAATTCACCCCTCCACTTT
CDR3: CAWYQARDGHNSPLHF

size: -
V: TRBV5-6
D: TRBD2
J: TRBJ2-7
DNA: TGTGCCAGCAGCTTGGCCGGGGGGACCGACCGCGAGCAGTACTTC
CDR3: CASSLAGGTDREQYF

size: -
V: TRBV7-2
D: -
J: TRBJ2-7
DNA: TGTGCCAGCAGCTTATGGGGAGGAACCTACGAGCAGTACTTC
CDR3: CASSLWGGTYEQYF

size: few
V: TRBV5-1
D: TRBD1
J: TRBJ1-1
DNA: TGCGCCAGCAGCTTGGAGGACAGGGCTACCGTGAACACTGAAGCTTTCTTT
CDR3: CASSLEDRATVNTEAFF

size: -
V: TRBV18
D: TRBD2
J: TRBJ2-6
DNA: TGTGCCAGCTCACTACTTCAAGGAACTAGCGGACGACCTAGCTCTGGGGCCAACGTCCTGACTTTC
CDR3: CASSLLQGTSGRPSSGANVLTF

size: -
V: TRBV5-1
D: TRBD1
J: TRBJ2-7
DNA: TGCGCCAGCAGCTTGATTGGACAGGGCTACGAGCAGTACTTC
CDR3: CASSLIGQGYEQYF

size: -
V: TRBV15
D: -
J: TRBJ1-4
DNA: TGTGCCACCAGCAGAGTGGGGGACATCGCAACTAATGAAAAACTGTTTTTT
CDR3: CATSRVGDIATNEKLFF

size: -
V: TRBV6-4
D: -
J: TRBJ2-2
DNA: TGTGCCAGCAGTAGAGGGCCTAGCGGGGAGCTGTTTTTT
CDR3: CASSRGPSGELFF

size: few
V: TRBV6-5
D: TRBD2
J: TRBJ2-6
DNA: TGTGCCAGCAGTTACTTTAGCGGGGGGGCCAACGTCCTGACTTTC
CDR3: CASSYFSGGANVLTF

size: -
V: TRBV7-2
D: -
J: TRBJ2-1
DNA: TGTGCCAGCAGCTTAGCATTTGCGAATGAGCAGTTCTTC
CDR3: CASSLAFANEQFF

size: -
V: TRBV4-1
D: -
J: TRBJ1-3
DNA: TGCGCCAGCAGCCAAGACAGGGCTGGAAACACCATATATTTT
CDR3: CASSQDRAGNTIYF

size: -
V: TRBV7-2
D: TRBD1
J: TRBJ2-7
DNA: TGTGCCAGCAGCTTAGGGGGACAGTTAACCTCCTACGAGCAGTACTTC
CDR3: CASSLGGQLTSYEQYF

size: -
V: TRBV5-4
D: TRBD1
J: TRBJ1-2
DNA: TGTGCCAGCAGCTTGCAGGGACAGGGTTTATCTAACTATGGCTACACCTTC
CDR3: CASSLQGQGLSNYGYTF

size: -
V: TRBV7-2
D: TRBD2
J: TRBJ2-1
DNA: TGTGCCAGCAGCTTAGTTGTGGGGGGGGGTGAGCAGTTCTTC
CDR3: CASSLVVGGGEQFF

size: -
V: TRBV15
D: TRBD1
J: TRBJ2-2
DNA: TGTGCCGTGGCCGGGACAGGGTCCCCCGGGGAGCTGTTTTTT
CDR3: CAVAGTGSPGELFF

size: -
V: TRBV6-5
D: -
J: TRBJ1-6
DNA: TGTGCCAGCAGTTTCAGGGGAGATAATTCACCCCTCCACTTT
CDR3: CASSFRGDNSPLHF

size: once
V: TRBV27
D: TRBD1
J: TRBJ2-7
DNA: TGTGCCAGCAGTTCCACCCGGACAGGGGGCCCGCGTGAGCAGTACTTC
CDR3: CASSSTRTGGPREQYF

size: -
V: TRBV19
D: TRBD2
J: TRBJ2-7
DNA: TGTGCCAGCGGGAGGGGGGATTTTAGCGGATACGAGCAGTACTTC
CDR3: CASGRGDFSGYEQYF